This T cell receptor (beta chain) was captured in a study of T-cell reconstitution after alpha-beta-depleted transplantation in children. Findings and limits, study-wide: It was reported that alpha-beta T cells came from several hundred expanded graft clones (about two months after transplant). A year had passed since transplant, and T-cell counts and diversity by then came mostly from newly produced T cells.

Germline V gives CDR1 DFQATT, CDR2 SNEGSKA (reference sequence). There are 14 residues in the CDR3. V was trimmed by 6 bases and J by 6 bases, leaving 19 bases between them. This clonotype was observed at least ten times. The antigen remains undetermined. As it was prepared, the TCRbeta library received unique molecular identifiers. TCRdb called the PCR reads again in MiXCR, with one record for every CDR3 protein. The sample yields about 140,000 distinct CDR3 sequences, more than 8% seen once. The input for sequencing was PBMCs, mostly from graft donor cells, taken 180 days after TCRalphabeta/CD19-depleted stem cell transplant. The TCR originated in a female patient between 2 and 15 years old who had a stem cell transplant for congenital amegakaryocytic thrombocytopenia, so the T cells may come from the graft donor. The genes are TRBV20-1 and TRBJ2-3, with D hard to call. CDR3 DNA: TGCAGTGCCCAGACACCAATGCTGGAGGATACGCAGTATTTT. Protein: CSAQTPMLEDTQYF.